The clone carrying this T cell receptor beta chain occurred a few times. Using its own MiXCR run on the RACE reads, TCRdb lists one record per CDR3 protein. The table shows roughly 50,000 distinct CDR3 sequences, with around 9.4% occurring only once. Sample time point: patch test 2, 6 weeks after DPC sensitization. The sample's treatment: therapeutic diphenylcyclopropenone sensitization with weekly scalp DPC. Each patch-test visit's blood sample preceded patch application. This record comes from a study of human T cells and chemical hapten exposure. Here the sequenced sample was whole blood, taken in connection with sensitization to the hapten diphenylcyclopropenone (DPC). This TCR was sampled from a woman aged 50 to 60 with alopecia areata. Some clones in this sample may be carry-over from other donors' samples.

This CDR3 reads CASSIGQGNTEAFF. The CDR3 bases are TGTGCCAGCAGCATAGGACAGGGGAACACTGAAGCTTTCTTT. This chain links TRBV7-8 with TRBJ1-1, with 8 bases that match TRBD1. The trim removed 5 bases at V and 1 base at J, leaving 3 bases unmatched. Germline values: CDR1 SGHVS, CDR2 FQNEAQ. The CDR3 sequence is 14 residues long.